This entry features one T cell receptor (beta chain) sequence. This sample is drawn from a study of T cell responses to AZD1222 COVID-19 vaccine. Libraries were prepared by immunoSEQ multiplex PCR; TCRdb keeps only in-frame clonotypes and omits some of them. The data show approximately 110,000 clones, with around 92% seen just once and approximately 4.5% held by the top ten. CDR1 and CDR2 from the germline V gene are KGHSH and LQKENI. The CDR3 extends over 16 amino acids. Trimming took 3 bases from V and 2 from J; bases not matched to a gene: 8. The sequence was collected from an adult in good health. The specimen was peripheral blood, collected on day 0 of AZD1222 vaccination. The rearrangement joins TRBV18 to TRBJ2-3; 7 positions match TRBD2. Here the CDR3 reads CASSPYTGTNTDTQYF. The DNA of the CDR3 is TGTGCCAGCTCACCTTATACCGGGACTAACACAGATACGCAGTATTTT.